This T cell receptor beta chain was found in a study of T cells in Graves' hyperthyroidism and ophthalmopathy. Findings of the study overall: A model using 13 V-J features told ophthalmopathy apart from stable hyperthyroidism. Clonotypes that were expanded in thyroid above 0.001 mostly appeared in blood too. Ophthalmopathy, which appeared later, was predicted by the model a median around 6.5 months before onset.

The germline V gene encodes CDR1 SQVTM and CDR2 ANQGSEA. The V gene lost 2 bases and the J gene lost 7 bases, with 14 bases spanning the gap. The CDR3 sequence is 14 residues long. There are many counts of this clonotype. Antigen: not known. Researchers took RNA transcripts and amplified the TCR beta CDR3 regions from them. Initially, a first-round RT-PCR of the TCR CDR3 employed the HTBI primer set. From the multiplex PCR reads, TCRdb called clonotypes with MiXCR, one entry per CDR3 protein. The sample carries 540,000 or so distinct CDR3 sequences, approximately 44% recorded once. Orbital computed tomography and thyroid ultrasound, together with serum TRAb and thyroxine and clinical symptoms, were used for diagnoses.

The sample was peripheral blood or thyroid tissue (not recorded which). This sequence was found in an adult woman with Graves' disease, either hyperthyroidism or ophthalmopathy (not recorded which). This sequence joins TRBV29-1 and TRBJ2-2; TRBD2 might be the D (5 bases). The CDR3 DNA reads as TGCAGCGTTGAATCCCCACTAGGTTACGGGGAGCTGTTTTTT. Protein product: CSVESPLGYGELFF.